What follows is one TCR beta chain and its context. Its antigen remains unknown. The data were produced by immunoSEQ multiplex PCR, yet TCRdb's version contains in-frame clones alone and is incomplete. Counted here are 45,000 to 50,000 clones, 75% to 90% occurring once; the ten biggest clones make up around 1.5%. This record comes from a study of PD-L1 blockade in urothelial cancer. Background on the study: Blood was analyzed 3 weeks (second dose) and 6 weeks after treatment start. Reported median T cell count for blood samples was some 140,000. Findings and limits, study-wide: Durable-benefit cases showed more tumor-associated blood clone expansion at 3 weeks.

Described time point: pretreatment peripheral blood. Each patient supplied 1 to 8 pretreatment and on-treatment samples. Trimming took 1 base from V and 1 from J; bases not matched to a gene: 4. CDR1 and CDR2 (germline): SGDLS, YYNGEE. CDR3 size: 16 residues. V is TRBV9 and J is TRBJ2-2, with 7 bases aligning to TRBD2. This specimen was PBMCs, taken around atezolizumab (anti-PD-L1) treatment. The TCR comes from a man aged 45 to 65 with urothelial cancer. The CDR3 region is CASSVRIAGNTGELFF. In DNA, the CDR3 is TGTGCCAGCAGCGTAAGGATAGCGGGGAACACCGGGGAGCTGTTTTTT.